The entry that follows covers one T cell receptor (beta chain) sequence. Sequencing used immunoSEQ multiplex PCR; TCRdb keeps in-frame clones, though not all of them. The table records approximately 38,000 clones, 65% to 90% of them present only once. This CDR3 spans 13 amino acids. V dropped 5 bases and J dropped 8 bases, with 15 bases sitting between them. CDR1 is SEHNR and CDR2 is FQNEAQ in the germline V gene (reference sequence). This record comes from a study of radiotherapy plus CTLA-4 blockade in lung cancer. In the study overall: Objective response rate was 18%; disease control rate, about 28%.

The sample here was peripheral blood, taken from a patient treated with radiotherapy plus ipilimumab. The rearrangement links TRBV7-9 to TRBJ1-2; D unresolved. The TCR originated in a human donor with non-small cell lung cancer whose response to radiotherapy plus ipilimumab could not be evaluated. The CDR3 nucleotides read TGTGCCAGCAGCAACCGCGGTGGTCGCGGCTACACCTTC. It translates to CASSNRGGRGYTF. Filled out from reference TRBV7-9 and TRBJ1-2, the complete variable domain reads DTGVSQNPRHKITKRGQNVTFRCDPISEHNRLYWYRQTLGQGPEFLTYFQNEAQLEKSRLLSDRFSAERPKGSFSTLEIQRTEQGDSAMYLCASSNRGGRGYTFGSGTRLTVV.